Included here is one T cell receptor (beta chain) sequence, with context. Its antigen is undetermined. This entry is derived from a study of T cells in Graves' hyperthyroidism and ophthalmopathy. Overall study context: Peripheral blood was acquired at first diagnosis, ahead of any therapy whatsoever.

Regarding the study as a whole: Ophthalmopathy was model-predicted a median approximately 6.9 months pre-onset. Classification by a 13 V-J model distinguished ophthalmopathy from stable hyperthyroidism.

Exclusion criteria comprised uncontrolled infection, other autoimmune disease, pregnancy or lactation. This CDR3 is built from 14 residues. Trimming shortened V by 5 bases and J by 3 bases, and 11 bases separated the two germline ends. Amplification yielded TCR beta CDR3 regions, with RNA transcripts as the source. A first-round RT-PCR of the TCR CDR3 used the HTBI primer set. MiXCR, run by TCRdb on the multiplex PCR reads, gives a single entry per CDR3 protein. The sample has 550,000 to 600,000 distinct CDR3 sequences; roughly a sixth are singletons. The clonotype was recovered from a woman younger than 30 with Graves' hyperthyroidism. Specimen: blood. This chain uses TRBV12-3 or TRBV12-4 with TRBJ1-5, with D tentatively TRBD1 (6 bases). CDR3 loop: CASSGGGLNQPQHF. For the CDR3, the DNA is TGTGCCAGCAGTGGCGGGGGGCTCAATCAGCCCCAGCATTTT.